Below are 8 T cell receptor beta chains sequenced from a single sample in a study of response to subunit inactivated influenza vaccine. One entry per CDR3 protein results from TCRdb running MiXCR on the RT-PCR reads. Of around 540,000 distinct CDR3 sequences in the sample, approximately 10% were seen once. This specimen was PBMCs from blood, taken on the day of vaccination. All receptors come from a man aged 45 to 65 who received an inactivated influenza vaccine.

V gene TRBV29-1 combines with J gene TRBJ2-7, with D possibly matching TRBD1 (6 bases). The CDR3 length is 12 residues. The V gene's germline CDR1 is SQVTM and CDR2 ANQGSEA. V was pared by 6 bases and J by 3 bases, with 12 bases between. The CDR3 DNA reads TGCAGCGTCCTTGACAGGTTCTACGAGCAGTACTTC. Translating gives CSVLDRFYEQYF.

This clonotype was seen a handful of times. The J gene is TRBJ2-5, the V gene TRBV3-1; D remains ambiguous. Trimming shortened V by 0 bases and J by 5 bases, and 13 bases separated the two germline ends. Germline lookup yields CDR1 LGHDT and CDR2 YNNKEL (reference sequence). There are 15 residues in the CDR3. The CDR3 spells CASSQDPGRTETQYF. DNA of the CDR3: TGTGCCAGCAGCCAAGACCCGGGTCGGACGGAGACCCAGTACTTC.

This clonotype was recorded once. A clone one base away is much larger, so this may be a read error. The CDR3 coding sequence is TGCGCCAGCAACCAAGTGGCGGGTAGCACGCAGTATTTT. Translated: CASNQVAGSTQYF. This chain connects TRBV4-3 to TRBJ2-3, with D perhaps TRBD2 (5 bases). CDR3 length equals 13 residues. CDR1 is LGHNA, CDR2 YSLEER, per germline.

The chain combines TRBV20-1 with TRBJ2-5, with 7 bases lining up with TRBD1. Germline V gives CDR1 DFQATT, CDR2 SNEGSKA (reference sequence). The CDR3 length is 14 residues. J lost 5 bases, V lost 3 bases, and 9 bases had no gene match. The CDR3 nucleotides read TGCAGTGCTAGGCTAGGGGGCGGCGGGGAGACCCAGTACTTC. Its protein is CSARLGGGGETQYF.

Notes on this clonotype: In this CDR3 the conserved last residue, phenylalanine or tryptophan, is missing, so a read error is likely. The chain employs TRBV6-1 and TRBJ1-5; the match to TRBD1 covers 9 bases. Trimming at V came to 9 bases and at J to 1 base, leaving 16 bases not matched to a gene. Germline loops: CDR1 MNHNS, CDR2 SASEGT. CDR3 length: 18 amino acids. The CDR3 DNA reads as TGTGCCAGGATCACTGGGGACAGGGACCTTCAGAGCAATCAGCCCCAGCATTAT. Translated: CARITGDRDLQSNQPQHY.

V and J are TRBV5-1 and TRBJ2-7, with 9 nucleotides matching TRBD2. Germline CDR1 reads SGHRS; CDR2 reads YFSETQ. The CDR3 is made up of 15 amino acids. With V trimmed by 3 bases and J by 2 bases, 6 bases remained unmatched. Written as DNA, the CDR3 is TGCGCCAGCAGCTCGGGGACTAGCCCGACCTACGAGCAGTACTTC. Amino acids: CASSSGTSPTYEQYF.

The V gene is TRBV27, the J gene TRBJ2-7, with D hard to call. The V end was cut by 5 bases, the J end by 3 bases, with 14 bases between. The germline V gene has CDR1 MNHEY and CDR2 SMNVEV (reference sequence). CDR3 size: 14 residues. The CDR3 nucleotides read TGTGCCAGCAGTCTAGGTGGCAGGATCTACGAGCAGTACTTC. Protein sequence: CASSLGGRIYEQYF.

This clonotype has only a few counts. V is TRBV6-2 or TRBV6-3 and J is TRBJ1-6; possible D gene TRBD1, 6 bases. Deletions cut 2 bases from V and 16 bases from J, with 12 bases between. Germline loops: CDR1 MNHEY, CDR2 SVGEGT. This CDR3 comprises 12 residues. CDR3 in amino acids: CASSYTGQGLHF. DNA for the CDR3: TGTGCCAGCAGTTACACCGGCCAGGGGCTCCACTTT.